These 24 T cell receptor beta chains were sequenced from one sample in a study of Tregs in tolerant kidney transplant recipients. The repertoire was sequenced with immunoSEQ multiplex PCR; TCRdb's copy has only in-frame clones and lacks some. The table lists roughly 99,000 clones, under 95% of them singletons. The specimen was CD4+ T cells from blood, collected before the transplant. Receptors originate from a human donor who received a combined kidney and bone marrow transplant.

The chain couples TRBV29-1 to TRBJ2-5; 10 bases match TRBD2. This CDR3 is built from 19 residues. The V segment lost 7 bases and the J segment 0 bases; nucleotides outside the gene matches: 20. Germline CDR1 SQVTM, CDR2 ANQGSEA. The CDR3 DNA follows: TGCAGCGCCATGAAGGGACCCAGCGGGGGGGGATGGTACCAAGAGACCCAGTACTTC. The encoded protein is CSAMKGPSGGGWYQETQYF.

V is TRBV7-9 and J is TRBJ2-3; D is unclear. With 5 bases removed from V and 4 bases from J, the gap between germline ends came to 10 bases. The CDR3 extends over 13 amino acids. Per the germline V gene, CDR1 is SEHNR and CDR2 is FQNEAQ (reference sequence). For the CDR3, the DNA is TGTGCCAGCAGCCTCAGTTCACCAGATACGCAGTATTTT. It yields the protein CASSLSSPDTQYF.

The chain carries TRBV7-2 and TRBJ2-3; D remains ambiguous. V lost 2 bases, J lost 0 bases, and 6 bases lay in between. There are 14 residues in the CDR3. Germline V gene lookup returns CDR1 SGHTA and CDR2 FQGNSA. The CDR3 loop is CASSLSVSTDTQYF. In DNA, the CDR3 is TGTGCCAGCAGCTTATCCGTGAGCACAGATACGCAGTATTTT.

V gene TRBV7-3 combines with J gene TRBJ2-1; a possible D gene is TRBD2 (6 bases). CDR1 and CDR2 (germline): SGHTA, FQGTGA. Deletions cut 5 bases from V and 5 bases from J, with 10 bases between. This CDR3 comprises 13 residues. CDR3 loop: CASSREINNEQFF. The CDR3 DNA reads as TGTGCCAGCAGCCGGGAGATTAACAATGAGCAGTTCTTC.

The CDR3 nucleotides read TGTGCCAGCAGTGAAATGCCCCAGGGGTACAATGAGCAGTTCTTC. It codes for CASSEMPQGYNEQFF. The chain links TRBV2 to TRBJ2-1, with D possibly TRBD1 on 6 matching bases. V was trimmed by 2 bases and J by 4 bases, leaving 12 bases between them. The CDR3 runs 15 residues. Germline V gene lookup returns CDR1 SNHLY and CDR2 FYNNEI.

The rearrangement uses TRBV7-8 and TRBJ2-1; D may be TRBD2 (5 bases). With 5 bases removed from V and 7 bases from J, the gap between germline ends came to 15 bases. The CDR3 runs to 14 residues. Germline-derived CDR1 and CDR2 are SGHVS and FQNEAQ. CDR3 DNA sequence: TGTGCCAGCAGCCCATGGGGAGAGGAAAATGAGCAGTTCTTC. Translating gives CASSPWGEENEQFF.

Turning to this clone: Within the sample, other DNA sequences also encode this same CDR3. The chain recombines TRBV30 with TRBJ1-1; 7 bases fit TRBD1. V lost 1 base, J lost 4 bases, and 3 bases stayed unmatched. Germline CDR1 is GTSNPN and CDR2 is SVGIG (reference sequence). CDR3 length: 13 residues. CDR3: CAWSGQGGTEAFF. CDR3 bases: TGTGCCTGGAGTGGACAGGGCGGCACTGAAGCTTTCTTT.

The CDR3 protein is CASTPPGQDEQYF. DNA of the CDR3: TGTGCCAGCACCCCACCTGGACAGGACGAGCAGTACTTC. This rearrangement joins TRBV6-5 to TRBJ2-7; 7 positions match TRBD1. In germline, CDR1 is MNHEY, CDR2 SVGAGI. The CDR3 is made up of 13 amino acids. Losses at the gene ends were 7 bases for V and 5 bases for J; bases not matched to a gene: 8.

The chain joins TRBV19 to TRBJ2-1, with no clear D. V was shortened by 5 bases and J by 5 bases, with 7 bases between the two germline ends. The CDR3 length is 12 residues. CDR1 and CDR2 (germline): LNHDA, SQIVND (reference sequence). CDR3 in amino acids: CASSYSDNEQFF. CDR3 sequence (DNA): TGTGCCAGTAGTTACAGTGACAATGAGCAGTTCTTC.

This rearrangement joins TRBV21-1 to TRBJ1-1; the table's D call of TRBD1 was not tested on the DNA. TRBV21-1 is noted as a pseudogene. The CDR3 covers 14 residues. The CDR3 spells CASNPGQGNTEAFF. The CDR3 DNA reads as TGTGCCAGCAACCCGGGACAGGGGAACACTGAAGCTTTCTTT.

As for this clone: This same CDR3 is encoded by further DNA sequences in the sample. The chain has TRBV11-1 and TRBJ1-6; 9 bases map to TRBD1. Germline loops: CDR1 SGHAT, CDR2 FQDESV (reference sequence). This CDR3 is built from 17 residues. Germline trimming cut 3 bases from V and 13 bases from J; bases unmatched to any gene: 16. In DNA, the CDR3 is TGTGCCAGCAGCTTGCTCGGGACAGGGAATCTCTACTCCCCCCTCCACTTT. It yields the protein CASSLLGTGNLYSPLHF.

This chain links TRBV5-4 with TRBJ2-1; 14 bases are shared with TRBD2. Germline values: CDR1 SGHNT, CDR2 YYREEE (reference sequence). With 5 bases clipped from V and 4 bases from J, the junction kept 5 bases outside the gene matches. There are 16 residues in the CDR3. CDR3 in amino acids: CASSRGLAGEYNEQFF. CDR3 coding DNA: TGTGCCAGCAGTCGGGGACTAGCGGGAGAGTACAATGAGCAGTTCTTC.

V and J are TRBV27 and TRBJ2-1; 10 bases map to TRBD2. V was clipped by 5 bases and J by 3 bases; unmatched bases: 4. This CDR3 contains 15 residues. Germline-derived CDR1 and CDR2 are MNHEY and SMNVEV (reference sequence). The CDR3 region is CASSTGLAVYNEQFF. The CDR3, as DNA: TGTGCCAGCAGTACCGGACTAGCGGTCTACAATGAGCAGTTCTTC.

This rearrangement joins TRBV4-1 to TRBJ2-1; perhaps TRBD1 as D (5 bases). The CDR3 runs to 13 residues. The V end lost 6 bases, the J end lost 6 bases, and 12 bases lay between the germline ends. Germline CDR1 MGHRA, CDR2 YSYEKL. The CDR3 DNA is TGCGCCAGCAGGGCAGGGCTCTTCAATGAGCAGTTCTTC. Translated: CASRAGLFNEQFF.

V gene TRBV6-6 combines with J gene TRBJ2-3, with TRBD2 matching 11 bases. CDR3 size: 14 residues. In germline, CDR1 is MNHNY, CDR2 SVGAGI (reference sequence). With 10 bases clipped from V and 3 bases from J, the junction kept 6 bases outside the gene matches. The DNA of the CDR3 is TGTGCCACCCGACTAGCGGGAACGACAGATACGCAGTATTTT. Its translation is CATRLAGTTDTQYF.

CDR3 nucleotide sequence: TGTGCCAGCAGTGAGGACAGAGGGGTATACAATGAGCAGTTCTTC. Translation gives CASSEDRGVYNEQFF. J is TRBJ2-1 and V is TRBV6-4, with TRBD1 as a possible D gene (6 bases). Germline loops: CDR1 MRHNA, CDR2 SNTAGT. V shed 3 bases and J shed 4 bases, with 13 bases lying between them. This CDR3 is built from 15 residues.

The V call is TRBV9, the J call TRBJ1-3; D is undetermined. Germline V gene sequence: CDR1 SGDLS, CDR2 YYNGEE. Trimming took 0 bases from V and 4 from J, leaving 8 bases between them. This CDR3 spans 14 amino acids. The CDR3 here is CASSVGPEGNTIYF. Here the CDR3 DNA reads TGTGCCAGCAGCGTAGGTCCCGAGGGAAACACCATATATTTT.

This rearrangement joins TRBV4-2 to TRBJ2-7; tentatively, D is TRBD1 (6 bases). V lost 3 bases to trimming and J lost 0 bases, with 12 bases between them. Germline CDR1 and CDR2: LGHNA and YNFKEQ. The CDR3 loop spans 15 amino acids. The CDR3 DNA reads as TGTGCCAGCAGCCACGTGACAGGCCACTCCTACGAGCAGTACTTC. Amino acids: CASSHVTGHSYEQYF.

The J gene is TRBJ1-4, the V gene TRBV4-3; weak D call: TRBD1 (5 bases). Germline CDR1 LGHNA, CDR2 YSLEER. This CDR3 region has 16 residues. V was pared by 0 bases and J by 4 bases, with 12 bases between. The CDR3 loop reads CASSQDTGELNEKLFF. CDR3 coding DNA: TGCGCCAGCAGCCAAGATACGGGGGAACTTAATGAAAAACTGTTTTTT.

This chain uses TRBV7-9 with TRBJ2-7; possibly TRBD2 for D (5 bases). The V end lost 3 bases, the J end lost 3 bases, and 15 bases lay between the germline ends. Germline CDR1 is SEHNR and CDR2 is FQNEAQ (reference sequence). There are 15 residues in the CDR3. For the CDR3, the DNA is TGTGCCAGCAGCTTTAAGGGAGACGTTCACTACGAGCAGTACTTC. The encoded protein is CASSFKGDVHYEQYF. Full variable domain (remainder filled in from reference TRBV7-9 and TRBJ2-7): DTGVSQNPRHKITKRGQNVTFRCDPISEHNRLYWYRQTLGQGPEFLTYFQNEAQLEKSRLLSDRFSAERPKGSFSTLEIQRTEQGDSAMYLCASSFKGDVHYEQYFGPGTRLTVT.

CDR3 amino acids: CASSWDTATEAFF. The CDR3 DNA reads as TGTGCCAGCAGCTGGGACACAGCCACTGAAGCTTTCTTT. This rearrangement joins TRBV7-8 to TRBJ1-1; TRBD1 is a possible D gene (6 bases). Germline CDR1 and CDR2: SGHVS and FQNEAQ. CDR3 length equals 13 residues. The V end was cut by 4 bases, the J end by 4 bases, with 10 bases between.

J is TRBJ2-1 and V is TRBV5-4; 8 nucleotides match TRBD2. Looked up from germline, CDR1 is SGHNT and CDR2 is YYREEE (reference sequence). The CDR3 extends over 16 amino acids. Trimming at V came to 0 bases and at J to 2 bases, leaving 4 bases not matched to a gene. The CDR3 DNA follows: TGTGCCAGCAGCTTGGCTAGCGGGCGAACCTACAATGAGCAGTTCTTC. This codes for CASSLASGRTYNEQFF.

DNA of the CDR3: TGTGCCAGCAGGGCAAGCGCCGGGACTTCTAGCACAGATACGCAGTATTTT. Amino acid sequence: CASRASAGTSSTDTQYF. V and J are TRBV2 and TRBJ2-3, with D possibly TRBD2 on 6 matching bases. Germline lookup yields CDR1 SNHLY and CDR2 FYNNEI. Trimming removed 6 bases at V and 0 bases at J, with 19 bases between. The CDR3 has 17 amino acids.

The rearrangement joins TRBV5-1 to TRBJ2-7; possibly TRBD1 for D (5 bases). Trimming left V 4 bases short and J 2 bases short, with 13 bases between. CDR1 is SGHRS, CDR2 YFSETQ, per germline. CDR3 length: 14 residues. The CDR3 is CASSPNQGTYEQYF. The CDR3 region has the DNA TGCGCCAGCAGCCCCAATCAGGGAACCTACGAGCAGTACTTC.